This TCR beta chain was sequenced for a study of shared clonotypes between healthy human individuals. The table came from immunoSEQ multiplex PCR; TCRdb's copy has only in-frame clones and leaves some out. The sample consists of roughly 450,000 clones, approximately 79% of them appearing once. CDR3 size: 15 residues. Germline V gene data show CDR1 as SGHTA and CDR2 as FQGNSA. V lost 4 bases and J lost 1, with 13 bases in between. Every one of the donors was a Caucasian adult that lived in Nashville, Tennessee. Unsorted samples used about 90 million PBMCs for genomic DNA. The V call is TRBV7-2, the J call TRBJ2-5, with D perhaps matching TRBD1 or TRBD2 (5 bases each). This sequence originates from a woman aged 40 to 49 in good health. Some clones in this sample may be carry-over from other donors' samples. Input material: PBMCs. CDR3 bases: TGTGCCAGCAGCTGGTGGGGACGAGGCCAAGAGACCCAGTACTTC. Translating gives CASSWWGRGQETQYF. Variable domain in full (rest from reference TRBV7-2 and TRBJ2-5): GAGVSQSPSNKVTEKGKDVELRCDPISGHTALYWYRQSLGQGLEFLIYFQGNSAPDKSGLPSDRFSAERTGGSVSTLTIQRTQQEDSAVYLCASSWWGRGQETQYFGPGTRLLVL.